The 13 T cell receptor beta chains below all came from one sample that was sequenced in a study of somatic mutations in cytotoxic T cells in rheumatoid arthritis. Sequencing used immunoSEQ multiplex PCR; TCRdb keeps in-frame clones, though not all of them. Here the sample spans 9,000 to 13,000 clones, 79% being singletons. The sample taken for sequencing was CD8+ T cells sorted from blood. The receptors derive from an adult with rheumatoid arthritis.

This sequence joins TRBV4-3 and TRBJ2-5, with TRBD2 identical over 7 bases. The end of the DNA fits TRBJ2-7 better, so the J call may be wrong. Germline V gene sequence: CDR1 LGHNA, CDR2 YSLEER. This CDR3 is 15 amino acids long. The CDR3 reads CASSQDVGGYYEQYF. The CDR3 bases are TGCGCCAGCAGCCAAGATGTCGGGGGGTACTACGAGCAGTACTTC.

The rearrangement links TRBV4-1 to TRBJ2-1; D may be TRBD2 (6 bases). Germline values: CDR1 MGHRA, CDR2 YSYEKL. The CDR3 sequence is 14 residues long. Trimming left V 4 bases short and J 2 bases short, with 9 bases between. CDR3 amino acids: CASSRGEAYNEQFF. In nucleotides, the CDR3 is TGCGCCAGCAGCCGGGGGGAAGCCTACAATGAGCAGTTCTTC.

By proportion, this clone is medium-sized. The chain carries TRBV10-1 and TRBJ1-1, with D hard to call. Trimming took 3 bases from V and 0 from J, leaving 8 bases between them. The CDR3 extends over 14 amino acids. CDR1 WNHNN and CDR2 SYGVQD come from the germline V gene (reference sequence). CDR3 region: CASSDGDMNTEAFF. CDR3 DNA sequence: TGCGCCAGCAGTGATGGAGACATGAACACTGAAGCTTTCTTT.

There are a few counts of this clone. The chain joins TRBV29-1 to TRBJ1-1, with D possibly matching TRBD1 (6 bases). V lost 7 bases and J 4 bases, leaving 16 bases between the germline ends. There are 13 residues in the CDR3. The V gene's germline CDR1 is SQVTM and CDR2 ANQGSEA. The CDR3: CSAQTGLITEAFF. In nucleotides, the CDR3 is TGCAGCGCCCAGACAGGTCTAATCACTGAAGCTTTCTTT.

The chain has TRBV19 and TRBJ1-5; D ambiguous. With 3 bases removed from V and 0 bases from J, the gap between germline ends came to 12 bases. Per germline, CDR1 LNHDA and CDR2 SQIVND (reference sequence). This CDR3 comprises 16 residues. This CDR3 is CASSILSRNSNQPQHF. CDR3 sequence (DNA): TGTGCCAGTAGTATCCTGAGCAGGAATAGCAATCAGCCCCAGCATTTT.

The chain joins TRBV7-9 to TRBJ2-2, with D unresolved. Trimming shortened V by 4 bases and J by 0 bases, and 9 bases separated the two germline ends. In germline, CDR1 is SEHNR, CDR2 FQNEAQ (reference sequence). CDR3 length: 15 amino acids. The CDR3 region is CASSYDNANTGELFF. CDR3 sequence (DNA): TGTGCCAGCAGCTACGATAACGCGAACACCGGGGAGCTGTTTTTT.

This sequence joins TRBV5-6 and TRBJ2-7, with D possibly being TRBD1 or TRBD2 (6 bases each). This CDR3 contains 14 residues. CDR1 and CDR2 (germline): SGHDT, YYEEEE. V lost 1 base to trimming and J lost 6 bases, with 14 bases between them. CDR3 sequence reads: CASSLTWGAFEQYF. The CDR3 nucleotides read TGTGCCAGCAGCTTGACGTGGGGGGCGTTCGAGCAGTACTTC.

The sample holds a few counts of this clone. The chain joins TRBV11-2 to TRBJ2-3; weak D call: TRBD1 (5 bases). The CDR3 is 13 residues long. Germline assignment: CDR1 SGHAT and CDR2 FQNNGV. With 7 bases removed from V and 6 bases from J, the gap between germline ends came to 14 bases. In DNA form, the CDR3 reads TGTGCCAGCACCCCTTGGGGCAGGGATACGCAGTATTTT. Amino acid sequence: CASTPWGRDTQYF.

By its share, this clone is medium-sized. The rearrangement joins TRBV9 to TRBJ1-2; perhaps TRBD1 as D (5 bases). V dropped 0 bases and J dropped 8 bases, with 14 bases sitting between them. CDR1 and CDR2 (germline): SGDLS, YYNGEE. This CDR3 region has 14 residues. In DNA, the CDR3 is TGTGCCAGCAGCGTAGAGGTGGAAGGGGTCGGCTACACCTTC. The encoded protein is CASSVEVEGVGYTF.

The chain links TRBV5-6 to TRBJ1-5, with TRBD1 as a possible D gene (6 bases). The CDR3 is made up of 16 amino acids. Germline V gene lookup returns CDR1 SGHDT and CDR2 YYEEEE. Trimming removed 5 bases from V and 0 bases from J, with 15 bases in between. CDR3 in amino acids: CASSRGAGYSNQPQHF. The CDR3, as DNA: TGTGCCAGCAGTCGGGGGGCTGGATATAGCAATCAGCCCCAGCATTTT.

The gene calls are TRBV7-9 and TRBJ2-7, with D tentatively TRBD1 (6 bases). Germline-derived CDR1 and CDR2 are SEHNR and FQNEAQ (reference sequence). This CDR3 has 13 amino acids. V lost 5 bases, J lost 3 bases, and 11 bases lay in between. CDR3: CASSRTAYYEQYF. The CDR3 coding sequence is TGTGCCAGCAGCCGGACAGCGTACTACGAGCAGTACTTC.

This chain connects TRBV7-2 to TRBJ1-1; D gene uncertain. CDR1 and CDR2 (germline): SGHTA, FQGNSA. Between the trimmed V and J ends, which lost 7 bases and 0 bases, there was a span of 12 bases. This CDR3 contains 14 residues. The DNA for the CDR3 is TGTGCCAGCAAGGAGAGGGCCATGAACACTGAAGCTTTCTTT. Residues: CASKERAMNTEAFF.

This clone was counted a few times. The chain links TRBV27 to TRBJ1-1; 9 bases agree with TRBD1. The CDR3 loop spans 14 amino acids. Looked up from germline, CDR1 is MNHEY and CDR2 is SMNVEV (reference sequence). V lost 5 bases and J lost 3; bases outside the gene matches: 4. The CDR3 loop reads CASSPRDRDTEAFF. The CDR3 nucleotides read TGTGCCAGCAGTCCGCGGGACAGGGACACTGAAGCTTTCTTT.